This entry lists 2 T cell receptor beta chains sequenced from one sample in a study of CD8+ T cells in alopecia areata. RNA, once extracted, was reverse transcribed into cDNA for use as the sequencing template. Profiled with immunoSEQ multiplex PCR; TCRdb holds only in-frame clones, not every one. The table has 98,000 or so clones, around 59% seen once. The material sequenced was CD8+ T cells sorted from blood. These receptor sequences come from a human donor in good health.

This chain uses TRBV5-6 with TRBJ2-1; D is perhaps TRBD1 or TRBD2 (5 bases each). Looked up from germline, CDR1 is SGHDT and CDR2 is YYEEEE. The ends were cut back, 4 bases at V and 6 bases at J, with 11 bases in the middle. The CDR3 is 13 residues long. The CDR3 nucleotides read TGTGCCAGCAGCCCGGGGACGAGCAATGAGCAGTTCTTC. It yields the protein CASSPGTSNEQFF. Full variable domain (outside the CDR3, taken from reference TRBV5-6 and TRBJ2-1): DAGVTQSPTHLIKTRGQQVTLRCSPKSGHDTVSWYQQALGQGPQFIFQYYEEEERQRGNFPDRFSGHQFPNYSSELNVNALLLGDSALYLCASSPGTSNEQFFGPGTRLTVL.

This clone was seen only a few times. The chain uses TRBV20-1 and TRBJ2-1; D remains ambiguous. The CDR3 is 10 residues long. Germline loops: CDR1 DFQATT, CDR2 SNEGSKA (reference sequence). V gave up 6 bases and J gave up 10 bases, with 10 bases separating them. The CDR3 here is CSAIPSEQFF. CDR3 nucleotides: TGCAGTGCCATTCCGAGCGAGCAGTTCTTC.